A single sample gave rise to the 19 T cell receptor beta chains below, sequenced in a study of cytomegalovirus exposure and HLA in healthy donors. The PCR employed 60 Vbeta primers together with 13 Jbeta primers. The data were produced by immunoSEQ multiplex PCR, yet TCRdb's version contains in-frame clones alone and is incomplete. The sample includes around 110,000 clones, over 65% of them seen just once. Sequenced input: PBMCs. The receptors stem from a woman aged 40 to 49 in good health and CMV-seropositive.

V and J are TRBV5-1 and TRBJ2-1; the D gene is possibly TRBD2 (6 bases). Trimming shortened V by 4 bases and J by 6 bases, and 17 bases separated the two germline ends. This CDR3 is 15 amino acids long. The germline CDR1 and CDR2 sequences are SGHRS and YFSETQ. Written as DNA, the CDR3 is TGCGCCAGCAGCGCGACTAGGATCTTCGCCAATGAGCAGTTCTTC. Its protein product is CASSATRIFANEQFF. Together with reference TRBV5-1 and TRBJ2-1, the CDR3 gives the full variable domain: KAGVTQTPRYLIKTRGQQVTLSCSPISGHRSVSWYQQTPGQGLQFLFEYFSETQRNKGNFPGRFSGRQFSNSRSEMNVSTLELGDSALYLCASSATRIFANEQFFGPGTRLTVL.

CDR3 DNA sequence: TGTGCCAGTAGTCCCACAGGGTCGAGGACAGATACGCAGTATTTT. Residues: CASSPTGSRTDTQYF. The gene calls are TRBV19 and TRBJ2-3; D perhaps matches TRBD1 (6 bases). Trimming removed 5 bases from V and 3 bases from J, with 15 bases in between. The length of the CDR3 is 15 residues. Germline V gene sequence: CDR1 LNHDA, CDR2 SQIVND (reference sequence).

The genes are TRBV6-1 and TRBJ2-3; 10 bases match TRBD2. CDR1 MNHNS and CDR2 SASEGT come from the germline V gene. The CDR3 contains 16 residues. Trimming took 3 bases from V and 0 from J; bases not matched to a gene: 3. For the CDR3, the DNA is TGTGCCAGCAGTGAGGGTAGCGGGGGGAGCACAGATACGCAGTATTTT. It specifies CASSEGSGGSTDTQYF.

V gene TRBV6-1 combines with J gene TRBJ1-6, with a tentative D call TRBD1 (5 bases). Per germline, CDR1 MNHNS and CDR2 SASEGT. This CDR3 has 18 amino acids. Trimming took off 3 bases at V and 9 bases at J, with 24 bases between the two ends. The CDR3 DNA follows: TGTGCCAGCAGTGAGAAACAGTTTCCGGGCCGGGGGACTTCACCCCTCCACTTT. Protein product: CASSEKQFPGRGTSPLHF.

The V call is TRBV7-3, the J call TRBJ2-2; tentatively, D is TRBD2 (6 bases). The CDR3 consists of 13 residues. V was shortened by 5 bases and J by 10 bases, with 14 bases between the two germline ends. Looked up from germline, CDR1 is SGHTA and CDR2 is FQGTGA. The CDR3 region has the DNA TGTGCCAGCAGCCTGAGAGAGCGGGCGGAGCTGTTTTTT. Translation: CASSLRERAELFF.

V usage is TRBV18 and J usage is TRBJ1-5; a possible D gene is TRBD1 (6 bases). The V gene's germline CDR1 is KGHSH and CDR2 LQKENI. The CDR3 totals 18 residues. V dropped 0 bases and J dropped 6 bases, with 21 bases sitting between them. The CDR3 nucleotides read TGTGCCAGCTCACCACCCTTGACAGGATCGGGAAGGGGTCAGCCCCAGCATTTT. Translated, it gives CASSPPLTGSGRGQPQHF.

As to this clone: Other nucleotide sequences from this sample produce the same CDR3. The rearrangement joins TRBV5-6 to TRBJ1-1, with a possible D match to TRBD1 (5 bases). Trimming removed 1 base at V and 0 bases at J, with 7 bases between. CDR3 length equals 14 residues. CDR1 SGHDT and CDR2 YYEEEE come from the germline V gene. The CDR3 bases are TGTGCCAGCAGCTTGACAGGTTTGAACACTGAAGCTTTCTTT. Translation gives CASSLTGLNTEAFF.

As regards this clone: The same CDR3 is also encoded by other DNA sequences in this sample. V gene TRBV9 combines with J gene TRBJ1-1, with 8 bases that match TRBD1. Per the germline V gene, CDR1 is SGDLS and CDR2 is YYNGEE. The CDR3 is 14 amino acids. The V gene end was trimmed by 2 bases and the J gene end by 2 bases; junction bases not matched to a gene: 2. Here the CDR3 DNA reads TGTGCCAGCAGCGTTGGGACAGGAAACACTGAAGCTTTCTTT. It specifies CASSVGTGNTEAFF.

The genes are TRBV4-3 and TRBJ1-3, with 8 bases matching TRBD1. The CDR3 length is 16 residues. V was pared by 0 bases and J by 4 bases, with 5 bases of the junction left unmatched. Germline values: CDR1 LGHNA, CDR2 YSLEER. DNA of the CDR3: TGCGCCAGCAGCCAAGATGGACAGGGATGGGGAAACACCATATATTTT. Translation gives CASSQDGQGWGNTIYF.

The chain is built from TRBV4-1 and TRBJ1-3; perhaps TRBD1 as D (5 bases). CDR1 MGHRA and CDR2 YSYEKL come from the germline V gene. Trimming took off 0 bases at V and 2 bases at J, with 8 bases between the two ends. CDR3 size: 15 residues. The DNA of the CDR3 is TGCGCCAGCAGCCAAGAATCGGGGGCTGGAAACACCATATATTTT. It codes for CASSQESGAGNTIYF.

The chain is built from TRBV29-1 and TRBJ1-5; a possible D gene is TRBD1 (6 bases). This CDR3 contains 12 residues. The V end lost 5 bases, the J end lost 8 bases, and 13 bases lay between the germline ends. In germline, CDR1 is SQVTM, CDR2 ANQGSEA. The CDR3 coding sequence is TGCAGCGTTTCAGGTCCAGGGGAGCCCCAGCATTTT. Its protein is CSVSGPGEPQHF. Complete variable domain (other parts from reference TRBV29-1 and TRBJ1-5): SAVISQKPSRDICQRGTSLTIQCQVDSQVTMMFWYRQQPGQSLTLIATANQGSEATYESGFVIDKFPISRPNLTFSTLTVSNMSPEDSSIYLCSVSGPGEPQHFGDGTRLSIL.

This clone was found a few times. This chain joins TRBV5-4 and TRBJ2-3, with D possibly matching TRBD2 (6 bases). The CDR3 runs to 19 residues. The germline V gene has CDR1 SGHNT and CDR2 YYREEE (reference sequence). Trimming removed 1 base at V and 0 bases at J, with 21 bases between. This CDR3 reads CASSLYGGETYTSTDTQYF. The CDR3 DNA reads as TGTGCCAGCAGCTTGTACGGGGGAGAAACTTATACTAGCACAGATACGCAGTATTTT.

This chain connects TRBV5-5 to TRBJ2-6; 8 nucleotides line up with TRBD1. This CDR3 is built from 15 residues. V lost 0 bases and J lost 6; bases outside the gene matches: 2. From germline, CDR1 is SGHKS and CDR2 YYEKEE (reference sequence). The CDR3 sequence is CASSLGQGAANVLTF. In DNA, the CDR3 is TGTGCCAGCAGCTTGGGGCAGGGGGCGGCCAACGTCCTGACTTTC.

The V call is TRBV5-4, the J call TRBJ1-2; a possible D gene is TRBD1 (5 bases). The CDR3 spans 15 residues. Germline CDR1 reads SGHNT; CDR2 reads YYREEE (reference sequence). V lost 4 bases, J lost 2 bases, and 15 bases lay in between. CDR3: CASSQGGRPNYGYTF. The DNA of the CDR3 is TGTGCCAGCAGCCAGGGTGGGCGCCCCAACTATGGCTACACCTTC. Full variable domain (remainder filled in from reference TRBV5-4 and TRBJ1-2): ETGVTQSPTHLIKTRGQQVTLRCSSQSGHNTVSWYQQALGQGPQFIFQYYREEENGRGNFPPRFSGLQFPNYSSELNVNALELDDSALYLCASSQGGRPNYGYTFGSGTRLTVV.

The chain employs TRBV7-9 and TRBJ2-7; 8 bases are shared with TRBD1. CDR1 is SEHNR and CDR2 is FQNEAQ in the germline V gene (reference sequence). The V gene end was trimmed by 1 base and the J gene end by 1 base; junction bases not matched to a gene: 3. The CDR3 runs to 15 residues. This CDR3 reads CASSLGGTGSYEQYF. The CDR3 DNA reads TGTGCCAGCAGCTTAGGAGGGACAGGTTCCTACGAGCAGTACTTC.

This chain uses TRBV5-6 with TRBJ2-1, with 10 bases matching TRBD2. CDR1 and CDR2 from the germline V gene are SGHDT and YYEEEE. CDR3 size: 14 residues. After removal of 2 bases from V and 7 bases from J, the junction contained 3 bases not matched to a gene. Here the CDR3 reads CASSLSGGGNEQFF. Written as DNA, the CDR3 is TGTGCCAGCAGCTTAAGCGGGGGGGGGAATGAGCAGTTCTTC. The complete variable domain, with remaining parts taken from reference TRBV5-6 and TRBJ2-1, reads DAGVTQSPTHLIKTRGQQVTLRCSPKSGHDTVSWYQQALGQGPQFIFQYYEEEERQRGNFPDRFSGHQFPNYSSELNVNALLLGDSALYLCASSLSGGGNEQFFGPGTRLTVL.

CDR3 sequence (DNA): TGTGCCTGGAGAATACTTAGCTCACCCCTCCACTTT. It specifies CAWRILSSPLHF. This chain uses TRBV30 with TRBJ1-6; D gene uncertain. Germline V gene data show CDR1 as GTSNPN and CDR2 as SVGIG (reference sequence). The V and J ends lost 3 bases and 10 bases respectively, with 10 bases between them. The CDR3 is 12 amino acids.

The V gene is TRBV29-1, the J gene TRBJ2-5; TRBD2 might be the D (6 bases). V lost 6 bases and J lost 5, with 13 bases in between. CDR1 SQVTM and CDR2 ANQGSEA come from the germline V gene. The length of the CDR3 is 12 residues. The CDR3, as DNA: TGCAGCGTGGGACTCACGGGGGAGACCCAGTACTTC. This gives the protein CSVGLTGETQYF. The full variable domain, completed using reference TRBV29-1 and TRBJ2-5, is SAVISQKPSRDICQRGTSLTIQCQVDSQVTMMFWYRQQPGQSLTLIATANQGSEATYESGFVIDKFPISRPNLTFSTLTVSNMSPEDSSIYLCSVGLTGETQYFGPGTRLLVL.

The chain combines TRBV19 with TRBJ1-2, with TRBD1 as a possible D gene (5 bases). CDR1 and CDR2 (germline): LNHDA, SQIVND (reference sequence). This CDR3 region has 13 residues. The V end was cut by 3 bases, the J end by 1 base, with 6 bases between. Written as DNA, the CDR3 is TGTGCCAGTAGTATTCAGGGTAACTATGGCTACACCTTC. Translating gives CASSIQGNYGYTF. Filled out from reference TRBV19 and TRBJ1-2, the complete variable domain reads DGGITQSPKYLFRKEGQNVTLSCEQNLNHDAMYWYRQDPGQGLRLIYYSQIVNDFQKGDIAEGYSVSREKKESFPLTVTSAQKNPTAFYLCASSIQGNYGYTFGSGTRLTVV.